The present T cell receptor beta chain was sequenced within a study of memory CD4+ T cells and cytomegalovirus serostatus (dated by TCRdb to between 2017 and 2020). Study-level background: A total of roughly 35 healthy Belgian adults, of whom 9 were CMV seropositive and roughly 25 were CMV seronegative, were included in the cohort. The study sequenced CD4+ memory TCRbeta repertoires of a Belgian cohort with known cytomegalovirus serostatus to replicate a published TCR-based CMV serostatus classifier. Overall study results and their limits: The results were interpreted as suggesting that the CMV-associated TCR signature is mostly present in the CD4+ memory repertoire. A median bootstrapped AUC of around 0.95 with a 95% CI of 0.76-1.00 was achieved on the Belgian cohort by the original-framework classifier. For CMV serostatus prediction, a median bootstrapped AUC of 0.95 was reached with the original framework, and a median bootstrapped AUC of roughly 0.92 was reached with a US-trained random forest. Among the 160 or so previously reported CMV-associated TCRbeta sequences, some 67 showed up in the CD4+ memory repertoires, with each one found in between one and five individuals. Only CD4+CD45RO+ memory cells were sequenced, unlike the original study, which covered naive and memory CD4+ and CD8+ populations.

The Quick-DNA Microprep Kit was used to extract genomic DNA from the sorted cells. Amplification of TCRbeta DNA was done with the immunoSEQ hsTCRbeta kit, following the protocol from the manufacturer. TCRbeta libraries were sequenced on an Illumina MiSeq instrument. The study's own analysis went as follows. Once out-of-frame sequences had been removed, approximately 2,000,000 distinct TCRbeta sequences were left, which works out to an average of roughly 72,000 per individual. Each individual was scored according to the count of around 160 previously reported CMV-associated TCRbeta sequences and the total productive distinct TCRbeta count. A beta-binomial model was reimplemented in Python, and scikit-learn random forests with default parameters were trained on US cohort data. Classifier performance on the Belgian cohort was summarized as median AUC with percentile confidence intervals over 10,000 bootstrap iterations. TCRdb retrieved this table from immuneACCESS and kept in-frame rearrangements only. Not all clones are present; in checked studies, unresolved V genes account for under half, and no reason is known for the remainder. V and J calls and clone size follow that table, whereas D and trimming were derived from the DNA. The sample yields 70,000 to 95,000 clones; more than 70% were counted once. About 0.72% of the sample lies in the top ten.

From the germline V gene, CDR1 is SGHRS and CDR2 is YFSETQ. Cut back by 1 base and 5 bases, the V and J ends lie 18 bases apart. Its CDR3 holds 17 amino acids, cysteine through phenylalanine. Just CDR3 DNA is preserved here, 51 bases in frame from base 1. Comment on this clone: Its antigen specificity is not known. Qualities for individual bases were not recorded, and no much larger clone is one base off.

Single viable CD3+CD4+CD8-CD45RO+ cells were sorted as memory CD4+ T cells on a FACSAria II. CMV serostatus was determined using a Roche Elecsys assay that detects serum IgG against CMV pp150, pp28, p38 and p52. After the samples were thawed, total CD4+ T cells were enriched through positive selection using CD4 magnetic microbeads. The samples came from a different study that was designed specifically to examine the CD4+ T cell memory repertoire. Following standard operating procedures, peripheral blood mononuclear cells were isolated and cryopreserved, while serum was kept at -80 degrees C. CD3-PerCP (BW264/56), CD4-APC (RPA-T4), CD45RO-PE (UCHT1) and CD8-Pacific Orange (3B5) antibodies were used for staining, and non-viable cells were excluded with Sytox blue.

The rearrangement joined TRBV5-1 to TRBJ2-2, with the D segment possibly TRBD1 or TRBD2, each aligning over 6 bases. Material for sequencing was memory CD4+ T cells from blood. The TCR originated in an adult in good health and CMV-seronegative. The base sequence is TGCGCCAGCAGCTTGCGGGGGCAGGGTGTAAAAACCGGGGAGCTGTTTTTT. Translated, it gives CASSLRGQGVKTGELFF.